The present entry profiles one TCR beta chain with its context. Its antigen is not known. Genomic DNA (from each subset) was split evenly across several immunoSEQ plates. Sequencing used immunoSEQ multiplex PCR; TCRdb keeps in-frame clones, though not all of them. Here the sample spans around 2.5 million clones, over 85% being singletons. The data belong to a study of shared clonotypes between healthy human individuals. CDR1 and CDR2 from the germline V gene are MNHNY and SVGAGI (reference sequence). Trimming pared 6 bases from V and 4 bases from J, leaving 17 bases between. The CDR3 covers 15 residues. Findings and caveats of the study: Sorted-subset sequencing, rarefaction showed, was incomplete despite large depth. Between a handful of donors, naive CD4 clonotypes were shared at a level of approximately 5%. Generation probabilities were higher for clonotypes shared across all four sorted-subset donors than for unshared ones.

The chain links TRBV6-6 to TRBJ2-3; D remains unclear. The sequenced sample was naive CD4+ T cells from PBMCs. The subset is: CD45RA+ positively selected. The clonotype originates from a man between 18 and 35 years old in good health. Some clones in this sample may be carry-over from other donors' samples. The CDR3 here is CASRPSRRGSDTQYF. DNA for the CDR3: TGTGCCAGCAGACCCTCGCGAAGAGGTTCAGATACGCAGTATTTT.